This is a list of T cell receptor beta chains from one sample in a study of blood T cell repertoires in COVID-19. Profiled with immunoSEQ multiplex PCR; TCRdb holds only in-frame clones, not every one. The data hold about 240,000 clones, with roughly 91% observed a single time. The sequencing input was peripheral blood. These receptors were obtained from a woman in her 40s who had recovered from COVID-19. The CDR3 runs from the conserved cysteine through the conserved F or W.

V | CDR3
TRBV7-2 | CASSLGVWGVGTEAFF
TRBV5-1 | CASSLAGTGYSEKLFF
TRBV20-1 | CSAPGHFTF
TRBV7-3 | CASSLQGGGNPYEQYF
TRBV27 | CASSLRDTREKLFF
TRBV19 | CASRTQGRQFEKLFF
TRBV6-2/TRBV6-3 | CASSFPSGGEETQYF
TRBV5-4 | CASSSPTGSEKLFF
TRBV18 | CASSPPGRGSYNEQFF
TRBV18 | CASSPPGRGNQPQHF
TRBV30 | CAWRSTRIRGSNEKLFF
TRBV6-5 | CASSLGTVRRSGYTF
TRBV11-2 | CASSKRDTDTQYF
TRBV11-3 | CASSQSYTQYF
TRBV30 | CARAGYNEQFF
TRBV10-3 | CAIALAGGGVGSYEQYF
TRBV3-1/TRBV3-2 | CASRPRGGADTGELFF
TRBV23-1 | CASSQSDRNTEAFF
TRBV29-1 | CSVEVGSMYNEQFF
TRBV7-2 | CASRVWTDTGELFF
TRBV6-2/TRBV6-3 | CASSYWGGSRTDTQYF
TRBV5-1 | CASSWEGPRGETQYF
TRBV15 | CATTPGVGYEQYF
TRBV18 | CASSRETGGYGYTF
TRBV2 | CASRHPGQGAGYGYTF
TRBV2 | CASTGPSGGAYNEQFF
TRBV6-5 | CASSTPQGAVEAFF
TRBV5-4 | CASSPGLAETNTGELFF
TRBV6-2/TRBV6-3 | CASSPSAGGLETQYF
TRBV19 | CASSIDGGYGTQYF
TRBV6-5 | CASTRTGMNTEAFF
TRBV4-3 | CASSQGTGQPNNYGYTF
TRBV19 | CASMGQGTGELFF
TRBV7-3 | CASSPSGLGGPDTQYF
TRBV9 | CASSARQTNMNTEAFF
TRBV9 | CASSGSGTGELFF
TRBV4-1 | CASSPGTSGIGTQYF
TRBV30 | CAWSGFGQGGEKLFF
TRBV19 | CASKNGLARTDTQYF
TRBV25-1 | CASRTSSTGELFF
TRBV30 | CAWSVGGESYGYTF
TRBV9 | CASSGDPNTEAFF
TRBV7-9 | CASSLVMTGGEDGELFF
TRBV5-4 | CASSPGTGHGYTF
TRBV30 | CAWSVRSRAGQYF
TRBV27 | CASRGAGVRGVGQFF
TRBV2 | CASRGAGLNTGELFF
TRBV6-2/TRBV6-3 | CASSRQTGGKFF
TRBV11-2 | CASSPTERTQYF
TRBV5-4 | CASSLAGVGGYTF
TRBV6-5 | CASRTVSTIYF
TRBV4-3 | CASSSRGASLNEQFF
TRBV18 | CASSRDNSNQPQHF
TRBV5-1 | CASRPTSGRASEQFF
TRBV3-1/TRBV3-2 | CASRPGTQSSYNSPLHF
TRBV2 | CASPGGRGTEAFF
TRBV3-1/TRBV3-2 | CASSQGVMAGIYF
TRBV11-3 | CASSLGGLANEQFF
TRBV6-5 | CASSRMGGEQFF